This entry lists 25 T cell receptor beta chains sequenced from one sample in a study of blood T cell repertoires in COVID-19. Assay: immunoSEQ multiplex PCR; the TCRdb copy retains only in-frame clones and omits some. The data contain roughly 500,000 clones, roughly nine tenths of them singletons. Sample: peripheral blood. These receptors came from a man younger than 35 with COVID-19, enrolled during active disease.

The J gene is TRBJ2-1, the V gene TRBV6-5; 9 positions match TRBD2. The CDR3 covers 13 residues. Germline V gene lookup returns CDR1 MNHEY and CDR2 SVGAGI. J lost 6 bases, V lost 6 bases, and 3 bases had no gene match. CDR3 sequence: CASSQTSGNEQFF. The CDR3, as DNA: TGTGCCAGCAGCCAGACTAGCGGCAATGAGCAGTTCTTC.

The J gene is TRBJ1-6, the V gene TRBV6-6, with a weak D call TRBD1 (6 bases). The germline CDR1 and CDR2 sequences are MNHNY and SVGAGI (reference sequence). CDR3 length: 18 amino acids. V lost 5 bases to trimming and J lost 2 bases, with 19 bases between them. The CDR3 coding sequence is TGTGCCAGCAGTCCCAGGGCGGGGGGGCCGACCTATAATTCACCCCTCCACTTT. Protein sequence: CASSPRAGGPTYNSPLHF.

A word on this clone: Other DNA sequences of this sample code for an identical CDR3. V is TRBV7-9 and J is TRBJ1-1; D is possibly TRBD1 (5 bases). Between the trimmed V and J ends, which lost 5 bases and 2 bases, there was a span of 12 bases. The CDR3 runs 14 residues. Germline loops: CDR1 SEHNR, CDR2 FQNEAQ (reference sequence). In nucleotides, the CDR3 is TGTGCCAGCAGCCTCACCCAGGGAAACACTGAAGCTTTCTTT. It encodes CASSLTQGNTEAFF.

This chain uses TRBV5-4 with TRBJ2-3; no definite D call. The CDR3 totals 13 residues. The germline CDR1 and CDR2 sequences are SGHNT and YYREEE (reference sequence). V was shortened by 4 bases and J by 0 bases, with 6 bases between the two germline ends. CDR3 DNA: TGTGCCAGCAGCCGAGAAAGCACAGATACGCAGTATTTT. Amino acid sequence: CASSRESTDTQYF.

The chain is built from TRBV19 and TRBJ2-5, with D maybe TRBD2 (6 bases). CDR1 LNHDA and CDR2 SQIVND come from the germline V gene (reference sequence). Trimming shortened V by 5 bases and J by 4 bases, and 14 bases separated the two germline ends. The CDR3 covers 14 residues. The CDR3 nucleotides read TGTGCCAGTAGTGAGGGACTGAGGGGAGAGACCCAGTACTTC. This gives the protein CASSEGLRGETQYF.

This chain links TRBV15 with TRBJ2-3, with TRBD2 matching 8 bases. This CDR3 is 18 amino acids long. The ends lost 2 bases at V and 1 base at J; junction bases unmatched: 11. CDR1 LNHNV and CDR2 YYDKDF come from the germline V gene (reference sequence). For the CDR3, the DNA is TGTGCCACCAGCAGAAATCGATGGGGTAGCGGGGGCACAGATACGCAGTATTTT. Its translation: CATSRNRWGSGGTDTQYF. Combining the CDR3 with reference TRBV15 and TRBJ2-3 gives the whole variable domain DAMVIQNPRYQVTQFGKPVTLSCSQTLNHNVMYWYQQKSSQAPKLLFHYYDKDFNNEADTPDNFQSRRPNTSFCFLDIRSPGLGDTAMYLCATSRNRWGSGGTDTQYFGPGTRLTVL.

This chain connects TRBV5-1 to TRBJ2-1, with 7 bases matching TRBD2. The V and J ends lost 4 bases and 7 bases, in that order; junction bases with no gene match: 20. This CDR3 is built from 18 residues. Germline V gene sequence: CDR1 SGHRS, CDR2 YFSETQ. The CDR3 DNA reads as TGCGCCAGCAGCCGCAAGGGGACCGCGGGAGTAAATAGGAATGAGCAGTTCTTC. This gives the protein CASSRKGTAGVNRNEQFF. Variable domain in full (rest from reference TRBV5-1 and TRBJ2-1): KAGVTQTPRYLIKTRGQQVTLSCSPISGHRSVSWYQQTPGQGLQFLFEYFSETQRNKGNFPGRFSGRQFSNSRSEMNVSTLELGDSALYLCASSRKGTAGVNRNEQFFGPGTRLTVL.

The chain uses TRBV29-1 and TRBJ2-5; D is ambiguous. The CDR3 totals 12 residues. Germline V CDR1 and CDR2: SQVTM, ANQGSEA. V lost 4 bases and J 3 bases, leaving 9 bases between the germline ends. CDR3 residues: CSVVSVKETQYF. CDR3 nucleotides: TGCAGCGTTGTGAGCGTGAAAGAGACCCAGTACTTC.

This clone has more than one count but fewer than ten. CDR3 protein: CASSLDRGSEQYF. Written as DNA, the CDR3 is TGTGCCAGCAGCTTAGATCGGGGGAGCGAGCAGTACTTC. This rearrangement joins TRBV7-2 to TRBJ2-7; tentatively, D is TRBD2 (6 bases). CDR3 length equals 13 residues. V lost 1 base and J 6 bases, leaving 10 bases between the germline ends. Germline CDR1 reads SGHTA; CDR2 reads FQGNSA.

This chain joins TRBV2 and TRBJ1-1; D may be TRBD1 (6 bases). With 7 bases removed from V and 5 bases from J, the gap between germline ends came to 17 bases. The CDR3 length is 14 residues. The germline V gene encodes CDR1 SNHLY and CDR2 FYNNEI. Written as DNA, the CDR3 is TGTGCCAGCAACAGGGTAGCCCAGGAAACTGAAGCTTTCTTT. It specifies CASNRVAQETEAFF. The complete variable domain, with remaining parts taken from reference TRBV2 and TRBJ1-1, reads EPEVTQTPSHQVTQMGQEVILRCVPISNHLYFYWYRQILGQKVEFLVSFYNNEISEKSEIFDDQFSVERPDGSNFTLKIRSTKLEDSAMYFCASNRVAQETEAFFGQGTRLTVV.

This sequence joins TRBV7-2 and TRBJ2-3, with 10 nucleotides matching TRBD1. CDR1 is SGHTA and CDR2 is FQGNSA in the germline V gene. The trim removed 5 bases at V and 5 bases at J, leaving 4 bases unmatched. The CDR3 is 14 amino acids. This CDR3 reads CASSTGTGEDTQYF. In nucleotides, the CDR3 is TGTGCCAGCAGCACCGGGACAGGGGAAGATACGCAGTATTTT.

The chain joins TRBV11-3 to TRBJ2-1, with 7 bases aligning to TRBD1. V lost 5 bases to trimming and J lost 1 base; unmatched junction nucleotides: 5. Germline-derived CDR1 and CDR2 are SGHNT and YENEEA. This CDR3 spans 15 amino acids. The CDR3, as DNA: TGTGCCAGCAGCAGGGACAGAGGATCCTACAATGAGCAGTTCTTC. This sequence encodes CASSRDRGSYNEQFF.

The chain links TRBV27 to TRBJ2-5, with D possibly matching TRBD2 (6 bases). Trimming took off 1 base at V and 3 bases at J, with 15 bases between the two ends. Per the germline V gene, CDR1 is MNHEY and CDR2 is SMNVEV (reference sequence). The CDR3 length is 16 residues. CDR3 region: CASSLLGGRFEETQYF. CDR3 sequence (DNA): TGTGCCAGCAGTTTATTGGGGGGAAGATTCGAAGAGACCCAGTACTTC.

The chain uses TRBV5-4 and TRBJ1-5; TRBD1 matches 7 bases. After removal of 2 bases from V and 8 bases from J, the junction contained 4 bases not matched to a gene. Germline CDR1 SGHNT, CDR2 YYREEE (reference sequence). CDR3 length equals 13 residues. The chain's CDR3 is CASSLDREKPQHF. CDR3 DNA sequence: TGTGCCAGCAGCTTAGACAGGGAGAAGCCCCAGCATTTT. The full variable domain, its missing parts supplied by reference TRBV5-4 and TRBJ1-5, is ETGVTQSPTHLIKTRGQQVTLRCSSQSGHNTVSWYQQALGQGPQFIFQYYREEENGRGNFPPRFSGLQFPNYSSELNVNALELDDSALYLCASSLDREKPQHFGDGTRLSIL.

The rearrangement joins TRBV19 to TRBJ2-2, with D possibly matching TRBD2 (5 bases). Trimming cost V 7 bases and J 5 bases, with 17 bases left between them. This CDR3 is 15 amino acids long. Germline CDR1 is LNHDA and CDR2 is SQIVND (reference sequence). The CDR3 nucleotides read TGTGCCAGTAAGTTGGCGTCCGGAGGAACCGGGGAGCTGTTTTTT. It yields the protein CASKLASGGTGELFF.

The chain has TRBV7-2 and TRBJ1-6, with D unclear. The CDR3 totals 16 residues. In germline, CDR1 is SGHTA, CDR2 FQGNSA. V lost 2 bases and J 0 bases, leaving 8 bases between the germline ends. CDR3 bases: TGTGCCAGCAGCTTACGTGTGAGCTCCTATAATTCACCCCTCCACTTT. It specifies CASSLRVSSYNSPLHF.

This chain joins TRBV7-9 and TRBJ2-7, with 7 positions matching TRBD1. V lost 0 bases and J lost 0; bases outside the gene matches: 8. CDR3 length: 17 residues. Germline V gives CDR1 SEHNR, CDR2 FQNEAQ (reference sequence). Here the CDR3 DNA reads TGTGCCAGCAGCTTAGCCGACAGGGTCCCGAGCTCCTACGAGCAGTACTTC. This translates into CASSLADRVPSSYEQYF.

This chain links TRBV13 with TRBJ1-1, with a possible D match to TRBD1 (5 bases). This CDR3 contains 13 residues. CDR1 and CDR2 (germline): PRHDT, FYEKMQ (reference sequence). Trimming cost V 5 bases and J 0 bases, with 7 bases left between them. The CDR3 nucleotides read TGTGCCAGCAGCCCGACAGTGAACACTGAAGCTTTCTTT. Residues: CASSPTVNTEAFF.

The CDR3 protein is CASSLNWAGTNYEQYF. The CDR3, as DNA: TGTGCCAGCAGCTTAAATTGGGCAGGCACGAACTACGAGCAGTACTTC. V usage is TRBV11-2 and J usage is TRBJ2-7; D is ambiguous. The germline CDR1 and CDR2 sequences are SGHAT and FQNNGV. The V end was cut by 2 bases, the J end by 3 bases, with 17 bases between. The CDR3 has 16 amino acids.

The chain recombines TRBV12-3 or TRBV12-4 with TRBJ1-2; 7 nucleotides match TRBD1. The CDR3 runs 13 residues. The trim removed 8 bases at V and 1 base at J, leaving 4 bases unmatched. The CDR3 DNA is TGTGCCAGCGGATGGGACAGTAACTATGGCTACACCTTC. Translating gives CASGWDSNYGYTF.

The table lists this clone with a count of one. The gene calls are TRBV6-5 and TRBJ2-7, with 7 positions matching TRBD1. This CDR3 is built from 13 residues. From germline, CDR1 is MNHEY and CDR2 SVGAGI. The ends lost 9 bases at V and 3 bases at J; junction bases unmatched: 8. Here the CDR3 DNA reads TGTGCCAGTAGACGCGACAGGGACTACGAGCAGTACTTC. Translation gives CASRRDRDYEQYF.

The CDR3 DNA sequence: TGTGCCAGCAGGAGCGGGACTTTCTACGAGCAGTACTTC. It encodes CASRSGTFYEQYF. This chain uses TRBV2 with TRBJ2-7, with 7 bases matching TRBD2. Looked up from germline, CDR1 is SNHLY and CDR2 is FYNNEI. The CDR3 totals 13 residues. The V gene end was trimmed by 6 bases and the J gene end by 3 bases; junction bases not matched to a gene: 5.

This clone appeared a single time. The V call is TRBV27, the J call TRBJ2-1, with 11 bases lining up with TRBD2. Germline V gene data show CDR1 as MNHEY and CDR2 as SMNVEV (reference sequence). Trimming at V came to 6 bases and at J to 3 bases, leaving 4 bases not matched to a gene. This CDR3 is 15 amino acids long. The CDR3 loop reads CASSPGTSGYNEQFF. In DNA, the CDR3 is TGTGCCAGCAGCCCGGGGACTAGCGGCTACAATGAGCAGTTCTTC.

The table lists this clone with a count of one. This chain links TRBV18 with TRBJ1-5, with 7 bases aligning to TRBD1. Germline values: CDR1 KGHSH, CDR2 LQKENI. The CDR3 consists of 14 residues. Trimming cost V 6 bases and J 4 bases; bases outside gene matches: 6. The CDR3 is CASSPGTDNQPQHF. In DNA, the CDR3 is TGTGCCAGCTCCCCCGGGACAGATAATCAGCCCCAGCATTTT.

This clone came up a few times. J is TRBJ1-5 and V is TRBV27, with TRBD1 as a possible D gene (5 bases). Trimming pared 6 bases from V and 6 bases from J, leaving 12 bases between. CDR3 length equals 13 residues. Germline V lookup: CDR1 MNHEY, CDR2 SMNVEV (reference sequence). The CDR3 spells CASRAGMGQPQHF. DNA of the CDR3: TGTGCCAGCAGGGCAGGGATGGGTCAGCCCCAGCATTTT.